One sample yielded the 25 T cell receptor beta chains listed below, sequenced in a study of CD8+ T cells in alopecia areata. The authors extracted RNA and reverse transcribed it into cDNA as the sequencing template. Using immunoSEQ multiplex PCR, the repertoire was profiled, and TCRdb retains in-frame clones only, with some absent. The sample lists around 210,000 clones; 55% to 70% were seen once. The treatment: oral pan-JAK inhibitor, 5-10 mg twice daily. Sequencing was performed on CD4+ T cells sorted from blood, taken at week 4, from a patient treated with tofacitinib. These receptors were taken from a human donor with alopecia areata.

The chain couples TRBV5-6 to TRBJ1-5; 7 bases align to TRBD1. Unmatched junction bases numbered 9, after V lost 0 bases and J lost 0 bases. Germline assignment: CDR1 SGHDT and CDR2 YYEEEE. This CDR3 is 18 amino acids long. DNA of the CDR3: TGTGCCAGCAGCTTGGGCGGACAGGCCATATATAGCAATCAGCCCCAGCATTTT. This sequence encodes CASSLGGQAIYSNQPQHF.

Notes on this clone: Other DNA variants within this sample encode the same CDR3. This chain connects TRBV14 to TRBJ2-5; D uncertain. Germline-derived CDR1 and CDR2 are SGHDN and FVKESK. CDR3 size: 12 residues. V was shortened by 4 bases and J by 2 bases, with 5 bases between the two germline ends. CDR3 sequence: CASSRTQETQYF. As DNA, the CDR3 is TGTGCCAGCAGCCGAACTCAAGAGACCCAGTACTTC.

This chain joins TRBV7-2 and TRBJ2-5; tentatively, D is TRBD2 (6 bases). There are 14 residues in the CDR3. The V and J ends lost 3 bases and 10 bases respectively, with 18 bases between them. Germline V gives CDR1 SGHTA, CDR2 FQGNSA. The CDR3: CASSFVAAAPDQYF. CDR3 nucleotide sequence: TGTGCCAGCAGCTTTGTAGCGGCCGCTCCGGACCAGTACTTC.

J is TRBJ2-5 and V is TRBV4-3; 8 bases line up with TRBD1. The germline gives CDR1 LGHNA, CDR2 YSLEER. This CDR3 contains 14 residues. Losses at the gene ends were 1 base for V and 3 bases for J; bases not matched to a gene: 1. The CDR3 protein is CASSQGTGKETQYF. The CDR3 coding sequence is TGCGCCAGCAGCCAAGGGACAGGGAAAGAGACCCAGTACTTC.

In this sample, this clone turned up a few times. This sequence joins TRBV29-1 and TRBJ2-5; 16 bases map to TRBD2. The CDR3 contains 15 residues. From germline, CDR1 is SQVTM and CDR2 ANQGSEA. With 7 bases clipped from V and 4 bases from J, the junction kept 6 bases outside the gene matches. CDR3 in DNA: TGCAGCGCCGCCGGGACTAGCGGGGGGGGAGAGACCCAGTACTTC. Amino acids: CSAAGTSGGGETQYF.

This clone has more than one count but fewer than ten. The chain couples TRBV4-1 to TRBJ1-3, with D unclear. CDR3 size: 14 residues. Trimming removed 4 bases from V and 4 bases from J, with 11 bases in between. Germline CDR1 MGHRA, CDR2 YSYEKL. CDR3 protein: CASSLRRGGNTIYF. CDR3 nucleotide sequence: TGCGCCAGCAGCCTGCGGCGTGGGGGAAACACCATATATTTT.

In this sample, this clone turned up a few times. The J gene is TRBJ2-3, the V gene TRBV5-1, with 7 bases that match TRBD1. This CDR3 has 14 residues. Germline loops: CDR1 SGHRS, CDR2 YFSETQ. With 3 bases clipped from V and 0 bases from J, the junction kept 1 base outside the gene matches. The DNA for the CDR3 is TGCGCCAGCAGCTCGGGACAGAGCACAGATACGCAGTATTTT. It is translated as CASSSGQSTDTQYF. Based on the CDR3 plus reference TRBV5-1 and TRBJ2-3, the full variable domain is KAGVTQTPRYLIKTRGQQVTLSCSPISGHRSVSWYQQTPGQGLQFLFEYFSETQRNKGNFPGRFSGRQFSNSRSEMNVSTLELGDSALYLCASSSGQSTDTQYFGPGTRLTVL.

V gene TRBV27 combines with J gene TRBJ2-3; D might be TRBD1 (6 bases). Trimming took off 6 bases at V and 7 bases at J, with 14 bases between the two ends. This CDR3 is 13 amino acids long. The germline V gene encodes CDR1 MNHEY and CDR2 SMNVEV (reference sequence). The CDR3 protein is CASRQGEAYTQYF. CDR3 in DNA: TGTGCCAGCAGACAGGGTGAGGCCTATACGCAGTATTTT.

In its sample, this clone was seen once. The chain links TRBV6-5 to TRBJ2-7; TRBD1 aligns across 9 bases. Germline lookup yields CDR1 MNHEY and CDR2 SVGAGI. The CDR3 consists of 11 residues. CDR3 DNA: TGTGCCAGCAGTCAGGACCGGGACAGGGTCGTC. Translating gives CASSQDRDRVV.

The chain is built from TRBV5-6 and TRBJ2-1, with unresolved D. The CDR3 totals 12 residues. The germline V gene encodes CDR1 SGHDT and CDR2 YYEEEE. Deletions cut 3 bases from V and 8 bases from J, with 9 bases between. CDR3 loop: CASSSLSDEQFF. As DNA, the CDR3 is TGTGCCAGCAGCTCCTTGTCCGATGAGCAGTTCTTC.

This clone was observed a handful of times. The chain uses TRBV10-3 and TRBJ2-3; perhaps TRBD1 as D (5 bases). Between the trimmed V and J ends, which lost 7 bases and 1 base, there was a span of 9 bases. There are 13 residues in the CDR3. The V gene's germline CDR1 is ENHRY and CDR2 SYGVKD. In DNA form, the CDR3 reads TGTGCCATCAACGGACAAGGCACAGATACGCAGTATTTT. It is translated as CAINGQGTDTQYF.

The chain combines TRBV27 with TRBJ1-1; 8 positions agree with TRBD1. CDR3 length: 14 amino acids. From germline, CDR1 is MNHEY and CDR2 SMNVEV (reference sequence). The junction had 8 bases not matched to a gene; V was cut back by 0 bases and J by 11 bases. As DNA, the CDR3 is TGTGCCAGCAGTTTATCGTCGCAGGGGGCGCGGGCTTTCTTT. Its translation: CASSLSSQGARAFF.

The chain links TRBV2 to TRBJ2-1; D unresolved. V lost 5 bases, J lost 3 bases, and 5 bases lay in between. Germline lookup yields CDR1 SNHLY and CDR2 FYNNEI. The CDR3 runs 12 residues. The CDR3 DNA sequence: TGTGCCAGCAGTCCTGACTACAATGAGCAGTTCTTC. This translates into CASSPDYNEQFF. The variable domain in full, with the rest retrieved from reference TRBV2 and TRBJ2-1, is EPEVTQTPSHQVTQMGQEVILRCVPISNHLYFYWYRQILGQKVEFLVSFYNNEISEKSEIFDDQFSVERPDGSNFTLKIRSTKLEDSAMYFCASSPDYNEQFFGPGTRLTVL.

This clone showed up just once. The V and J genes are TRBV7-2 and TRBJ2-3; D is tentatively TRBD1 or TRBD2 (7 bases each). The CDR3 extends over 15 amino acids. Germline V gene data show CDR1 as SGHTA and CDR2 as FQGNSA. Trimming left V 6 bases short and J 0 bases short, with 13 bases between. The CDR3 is CASSSRGGSTDTQYF. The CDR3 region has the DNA TGTGCCAGCAGTTCCAGGGGGGGGAGCACAGATACGCAGTATTTT. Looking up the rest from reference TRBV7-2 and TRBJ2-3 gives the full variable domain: GAGVSQSPSNKVTEKGKDVELRCDPISGHTALYWYRQSLGQGLEFLIYFQGNSAPDKSGLPSDRFSAERTGGSVSTLTIQRTQQEDSAVYLCASSSRGGSTDTQYFGPGTRLTVL.

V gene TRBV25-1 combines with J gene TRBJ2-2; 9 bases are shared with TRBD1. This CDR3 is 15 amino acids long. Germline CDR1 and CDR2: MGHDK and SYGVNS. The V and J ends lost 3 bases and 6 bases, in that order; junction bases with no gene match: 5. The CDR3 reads CASSEGQGDPGELFF. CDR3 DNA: TGTGCCAGCAGTGAGGGACAGGGTGATCCCGGGGAGCTGTTTTTT.

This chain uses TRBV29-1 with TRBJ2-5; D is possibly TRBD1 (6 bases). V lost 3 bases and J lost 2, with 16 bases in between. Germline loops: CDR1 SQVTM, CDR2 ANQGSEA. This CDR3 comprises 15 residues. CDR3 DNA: TGCAGCGTTGAGAGCCTGCCAGGGGCACAAGAGACCCAGTACTTC. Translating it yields CSVESLPGAQETQYF.

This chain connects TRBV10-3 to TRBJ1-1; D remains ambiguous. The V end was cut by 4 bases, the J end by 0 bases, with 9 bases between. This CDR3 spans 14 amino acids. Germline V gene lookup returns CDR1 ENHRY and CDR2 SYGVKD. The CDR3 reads CAISGGSMNTEAFF. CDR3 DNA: TGTGCCATCAGTGGAGGCAGCATGAACACTGAAGCTTTCTTT.

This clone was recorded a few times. CDR3 nucleotides: TGTGCCAGCTGGGGAGCAGGGCCCTCTGGGGCCAACGTCCTGACTTTC. Translation: CASWGAGPSGANVLTF. The chain employs TRBV25-1 and TRBJ2-6; the D gene could be TRBD1 or TRBD2 (5 bases each). V was shortened by 8 bases and J by 0 bases, with 14 bases between the two germline ends. The CDR3 has 16 amino acids. Germline assignment: CDR1 MGHDK and CDR2 SYGVNS.

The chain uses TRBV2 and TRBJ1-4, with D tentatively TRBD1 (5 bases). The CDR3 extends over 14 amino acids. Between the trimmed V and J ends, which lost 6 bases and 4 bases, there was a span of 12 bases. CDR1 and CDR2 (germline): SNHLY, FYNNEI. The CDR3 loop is CASSRQTFNEKLFF. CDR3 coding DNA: TGTGCCAGCAGCCGACAGACTTTTAATGAAAAACTGTTTTTT.

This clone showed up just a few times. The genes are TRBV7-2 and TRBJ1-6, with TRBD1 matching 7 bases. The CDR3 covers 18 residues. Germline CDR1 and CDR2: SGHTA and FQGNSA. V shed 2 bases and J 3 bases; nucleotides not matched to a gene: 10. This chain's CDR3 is CASSLHGAGGDYNSPLHF. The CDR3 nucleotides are TGTGCCAGCAGCTTACACGGGGCAGGGGGTGACTATAATTCACCCCTCCACTTT.

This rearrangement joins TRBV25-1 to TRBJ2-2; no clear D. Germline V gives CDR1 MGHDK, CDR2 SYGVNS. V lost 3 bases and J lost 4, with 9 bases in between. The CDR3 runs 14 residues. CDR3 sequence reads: CASSDLVSTGELFF. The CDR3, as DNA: TGTGCCAGCAGTGATCTGGTGTCCACCGGGGAGCTGTTTTTT.

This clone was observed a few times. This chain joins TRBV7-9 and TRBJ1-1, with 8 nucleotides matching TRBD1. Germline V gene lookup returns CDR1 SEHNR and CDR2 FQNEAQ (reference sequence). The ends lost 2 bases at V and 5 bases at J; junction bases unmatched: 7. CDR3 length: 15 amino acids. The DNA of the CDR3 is TGTGCCAGCAGCTTATTAACGACAGGGGATACTGAAGCTTTCTTT. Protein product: CASSLLTTGDTEAFF.

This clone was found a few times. The CDR3 DNA sequence: TGCGCCAGCAGCTTTCAACAGGGTTCGGGTGAAGCTTTCTTT. It codes for CASSFQQGSGEAFF. The chain is built from TRBV5-1 and TRBJ1-1; the D gene is possibly TRBD1 (6 bases). CDR1 and CDR2 (germline): SGHRS, YFSETQ. The CDR3 length is 14 residues. Between the trimmed V and J ends, which lost 2 bases and 7 bases, there was a span of 15 bases.

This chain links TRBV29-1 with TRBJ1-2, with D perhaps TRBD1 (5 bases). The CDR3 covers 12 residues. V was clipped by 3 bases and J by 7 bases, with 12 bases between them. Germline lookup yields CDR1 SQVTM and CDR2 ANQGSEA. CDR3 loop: CSVDSGAGGYTF. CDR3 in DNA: TGCAGCGTTGATTCCGGGGCAGGTGGCTACACCTTC.

The CDR3 here is CASSPLTARSGANVLTF. The DNA for the CDR3 is TGCGCCAGCAGCCCTCTAACCGCGAGGTCTGGGGCCAACGTCCTGACTTTC. The chain carries TRBV5-1 and TRBJ2-6, with unresolved D. This CDR3 has 17 residues. The V end lost 4 bases, the J end lost 1 base, and 15 bases lay between the germline ends. Germline V CDR1 and CDR2: SGHRS, YFSETQ.